A single count supports the clone carrying this T cell receptor beta chain. Produced via immunoSEQ multiplex PCR; TCRdb's table is partial and in-frame only. The sample shows 200,000 to 250,000 clones, 70% to 90% of them seen only once. The sample belongs to a study of blood T cell repertoires in COVID-19. Study overall: Some COVID-19 samples were acute and others convalescent; all came from the United States, Italy and Spain. T cells, B-cell-depleted T cells, or PBMCs supplied cDNA or gDNA.

The sequencing sample was made of PBMCs or T cells enriched from blood (not recorded which). The TCR originated in a man aged 25 to 45 with acute COVID-19.

In DNA, the CDR3 is TGTGCCAGCAGCTTGGAGGGGGGGCCGCTGACCGGGGAGCTGTTTTTT. As protein: CASSLEGGPLTGELFF. The chain carries TRBV5-4 and TRBJ2-2, with a possible D match to TRBD2 (7 bases). This CDR3 contains 16 residues. Trimming cost V 0 bases and J 5 bases, with 14 bases left between them. Germline CDR1 and CDR2: SGHNT and YYREEE (reference sequence).